These 21 T cell receptor beta chains share one sample of origin, sequenced in a study of blood T cells in healthy people across ages. A second PCR of 7 to 11 cycles used a sample-barcoded 5' primer and a J-beta primer mix. TCRdb reprocessed the 5' RACE reads with MiXCR, giving one entry per CDR3 protein. The sample records over 1,200,000 distinct CDR3 sequences, approximately 63% being singletons. The sequencing input was blood. These receptors came from a man between 18 and 29 years old in good health.

This chain links TRBV29-1 with TRBJ2-7, with a tentative D call TRBD2 (5 bases). The J call is doubtful: the DNA matches TRBJ2-5 better. The CDR3 totals 14 residues. The V gene's germline CDR1 is SQVTM and CDR2 ANQGSEA. The CDR3 DNA follows: TGCAGCGTTGTGAGGGAGCGGAGTCAAGAGACCCAGTACTTC. Translation: CSVVRERSQETQYF.

This clonotype was seen only a few times. The chain links TRBV6-6 to TRBJ2-3; 9 positions match TRBD1. The CDR3 extends over 16 amino acids. Per germline, CDR1 MNHNY and CDR2 SVGAGI (reference sequence). Trimming removed 5 bases from V and 2 bases from J; junction bases left unmatched: 8. CDR3 coding DNA: TGTGCCAGCAGTAACTTTGGACAGGGGTTCACAGATACGCAGTATTTT. Encoded protein: CASSNFGQGFTDTQYF.

This clonotype turned up a few times. This chain uses TRBV7-2 with TRBJ2-4; D is undetermined. The J call is in doubt because the DNA end fits TRBJ2-7 better. Germline loops: CDR1 SGHTA, CDR2 FQGNSA. The CDR3 runs to 13 residues. The CDR3 loop reads CASSLRPESEQYF. The CDR3 bases are TGTGCCAGCAGCTTAAGACCGGAATCCGAGCAGTACTTC.

This clonotype occurred a few times. The rearrangement uses TRBV10-3 and TRBJ1-4, with D maybe TRBD1 (5 bases). Germline V gene sequence: CDR1 ENHRY, CDR2 SYGVKD. This CDR3 has 13 residues. V was shortened by 0 bases and J by 7 bases, with 6 bases between the two germline ends. Here the CDR3 DNA reads TGTGCCATCAGTGAGTCGGGGGTTGAAAAACTGTTTTTT. The encoded protein is CAISESGVEKLFF.

As DNA, the CDR3 is TGTGCCAGCAGTTTAGCGACCGGGGGGCCCCAGCATTTT. It yields the protein CASSLATGGPQHF. This chain joins TRBV12-3 or TRBV12-4 and TRBJ1-5, with D possibly matching TRBD1 (5 bases). The germline V and J ends were trimmed by 0 bases and 9 bases, with 9 bases remaining between them. The CDR3 is 13 residues long.

V and J are TRBV27 and TRBJ2-7; D gene unclear. From germline, CDR1 is MNHEY and CDR2 SMNVEV (reference sequence). The CDR3 covers 13 residues. V lost 2 bases and J lost 0, with 5 bases in between. In DNA form, the CDR3 reads TGTGCCAGCAGTTTACAAACCTCCTACGAGCAGTACTTC. Protein sequence: CASSLQTSYEQYF.

This clonotype occurred once. J is TRBJ2-1 and V is TRBV20-1, with 8 bases that match TRBD2. Gene TRBJ2-7 matches the end of the DNA better, so the J call may be wrong. This CDR3 is 15 amino acids long. Per the germline V gene, CDR1 is DFQATT and CDR2 is SNEGSKA (reference sequence). This CDR3 reads CSARDGDSGAYEQYF. In DNA form, the CDR3 reads TGCAGTGCTAGAGATGGCGATAGCGGGGCTTACGAGCAGTACTTC.

This clonotype was recorded once. This chain joins TRBV4-1 and TRBJ2-1; D remains unclear. Germline CDR1 and CDR2: MGHRA and YSYEKL. Trimming took off 4 bases at V and 0 bases at J, with 13 bases between the two ends. This CDR3 region has 16 residues. The CDR3 DNA sequence: TGCGCCAGCAGCCTAACGGACGCCAGCTCCTACAATGAGCAGTTCTTC. It yields the protein CASSLTDASSYNEQFF.

This chain links TRBV28 with TRBJ2-7, with 7 bases identical to TRBD1. V shed 9 bases and J 4 bases; nucleotides not matched to a gene: 15. The CDR3 sequence is 15 residues long. Germline lookup yields CDR1 MDHEN and CDR2 SYDVKM. The CDR3 region is CASRALQGPGYEQYF. The DNA for the CDR3 is TGTGCCAGTCGGGCATTACAGGGGCCTGGGTACGAGCAGTACTTC.

This chain joins TRBV6-5 and TRBJ1-5; D not certain. Trimming shortened V by 0 bases and J by 3 bases, and 12 bases separated the two germline ends. CDR1 and CDR2 (germline): MNHEY, SVGAGI. The CDR3 runs 16 residues. CDR3 DNA sequence: TGTGCCAGCAGTTACTCGGCCGACGGGGTCAATCAGCCCCAGCATTTT. Translating gives CASSYSADGVNQPQHF.

The chain is built from TRBV6-2 or TRBV6-3 and TRBJ2-2; 7 bases agree with TRBD1. The V segment lost 5 bases and the J segment 3 bases; nucleotides outside the gene matches: 9. The CDR3 contains 16 residues. Per the germline V gene, CDR1 is MNHEY and CDR2 is SVGEGT. This chain's CDR3 is CASSKMQGVYTGELFF. In DNA, the CDR3 is TGTGCCAGCAGTAAGATGCAGGGGGTATACACCGGGGAGCTGTTTTTT.

The gene calls are TRBV9 and TRBJ1-1; D is unresolved. V lost 3 bases, J lost 7 bases, and 10 bases lay in between. The CDR3 has 12 residues. Germline V lookup: CDR1 SGDLS, CDR2 YYNGEE. CDR3 in DNA: TGTGCCAGCAGCGCCGAGAACGGTGAAGCTTTCTTT. Translation gives CASSAENGEAFF. Based on the CDR3 plus reference TRBV9 and TRBJ1-1, the full variable domain is DSGVTQTPKHLITATGQRVTLRCSPRSGDLSVYWYQQSLDQGLQFLIQYYNGEERAKGNILERFSAQQFPDLHSELNLSSLELGDSALYFCASSAENGEAFFGQGTRLTVV.

This chain joins TRBV5-1 and TRBJ2-4, with 9 bases that match TRBD1. TRBJ2-7 matches the DNA end more closely, so the J call is doubtful. Germline CDR1 is SGHRS and CDR2 is YFSETQ. The CDR3 sequence is 13 residues long. The CDR3 is CASSRTGENEQYF. The CDR3 DNA sequence: TGCGCCAGCAGCCGGACAGGGGAGAACGAGCAGTACTTC.

This clonotype was counted a single time. The chain has TRBV6-1 and TRBJ2-7; a weak D match, TRBD2 (5 bases). V lost 6 bases and J lost 0, with 15 bases in between. CDR1 and CDR2 (germline): MNHNS, SASEGT. The CDR3 extends over 15 amino acids. CDR3 protein: CASRAARVNSYEQYF. CDR3 nucleotide sequence: TGTGCCAGCAGGGCCGCGAGGGTAAACTCCTACGAGCAGTACTTC.

The chain employs TRBV10-2 and TRBJ2-4, with 8 bases matching TRBD1. The J call may be wrong; the DNA end is better matched by TRBJ2-7. The CDR3 consists of 16 residues. The germline CDR1 and CDR2 sequences are WSHSY and SAAADI. The CDR3 loop reads CASSESAGTGTYEQYF. The DNA for the CDR3 is TGCGCCAGCAGTGAGTCCGCCGGGACAGGCACCTACGAGCAGTACTTC.

This clonotype was counted between two and nine times. The genes are TRBV12-3 or TRBV12-4 and TRBJ2-5, with 7 bases aligning to TRBD1. This CDR3 is 16 amino acids long. J was trimmed by 0 bases and V by 6 bases; bases with no gene match: 10. The CDR3 DNA sequence: TGTGCCAGCAGGAGGAACCGGGACAGAGACCAAGAGACCCAGTACTTC. It is translated as CASRRNRDRDQETQYF.

The rearrangement joins TRBV12-3 or TRBV12-4 to TRBJ2-7; no clear D. The ends were cut back, 3 bases at V and 2 bases at J, with 8 bases in the middle. There are 13 residues in the CDR3. The CDR3 loop is CASSLNSAYEQYF. The DNA of the CDR3 is TGTGCCAGCAGTTTGAACTCAGCCTACGAGCAGTACTTC.

The CDR3 DNA reads TGCAGCCTGTCGGGACTAGCGGGAGGGGGTCAGAGGTCCTACAATGAGCAGTTCTTC. Protein product: CSLSGLAGGGQRSYNEQFF. The chain carries TRBV29-1 and TRBJ2-1; 16 nucleotides match TRBD2. Germline CDR1 is SQVTM and CDR2 is ANQGSEA. The CDR3 has 19 residues. V was clipped by 8 bases and J by 1 base; unmatched bases: 14.

V gene TRBV9 combines with J gene TRBJ2-1; 8 nucleotides agree with TRBD2. This CDR3 is built from 17 residues. Germline loops: CDR1 SGDLS, CDR2 YYNGEE. The V segment lost 4 bases and the J segment 4 bases; nucleotides outside the gene matches: 13. The CDR3 region is CASSPSAAGDTYNEQFF. CDR3 DNA: TGTGCCAGCAGCCCCTCGGCAGCGGGGGACACATACAATGAGCAGTTCTTC.

This clonotype was recorded a few times. The rearrangement uses TRBV29-1 and TRBJ1-2; no clear D. The germline V gene has CDR1 SQVTM and CDR2 ANQGSEA. V was clipped by 4 bases and J by 8 bases, with 11 bases between them. This CDR3 has 11 amino acids. The CDR3 nucleotides read TGCAGCGTTGGCCCAGTCGACGGCTACACCTTC. Translating it yields CSVGPVDGYTF.

This sequence joins TRBV6-1 and TRBJ2-7, with D possibly TRBD1 on 6 matching bases. The CDR3 length is 12 residues. Trimming pared 11 bases from V and 0 bases from J, leaving 11 bases between. Germline CDR1 and CDR2: MNHNS and SASEGT. The CDR3 loop reads CAVQGSSYEQYF. CDR3 DNA sequence: TGTGCCGTACAGGGTAGCTCCTACGAGCAGTACTTC.